This TCR beta chain was sequenced during a study of T cells in Graves' hyperthyroidism and ophthalmopathy. Overall study context: Specimen type is peripheral blood, collected at initial diagnosis prior to any treatment.

Stable hyperthyroidism: no ophthalmopathy progression over 18 months of follow-up. Subjects aged 18 to 65 presented with newly diagnosed hyperthyroidism of less than 2 months' duration. Exclusion followed for patients with uncontrolled infection, other autoimmune disease, pregnancy or lactation. This clonotype was counted many times. V lost 3 bases, J lost 5 bases, and 5 bases stayed unmatched. From germline, CDR1 is DFQATT and CDR2 SNEGSKA (reference sequence). The CDR3 length is 14 residues. RNA transcripts were the template for amplifying TCR beta CDR3 regions. The HTBI primer set was used in a first-round RT-PCR of the TCR CDR3. TCRdb re-analysed the multiplex PCR reads in MiXCR, keeping a single row per CDR3 protein. The sample lists some 500,000 distinct CDR3 sequences; 14% were seen once.

The sample consisted of blood. This chain connects TRBV20-1 to TRBJ2-5, with TRBD2 matching over 11 bases. The receptor comes from a woman aged 18-29 years with Graves' hyperthyroidism. The CDR3: CSASTSGRWETQYF. In DNA form, the CDR3 reads TGCAGTGCTAGCACTAGCGGGAGATGGGAGACCCAGTACTTC.